This T cell receptor (beta chain) was documented in a study of shared clonotypes between healthy human individuals. For the study at large: The study used three CD4 naive, three CD4 memory, two CD8 naive and one CD8 memory plate per donor.

General observations from the study: Donor clonotype sharing was expected to depend on sequencing depth. Larger estimated richness was generally seen in naive subsets than in memory subsets.

The V gene's germline CDR1 is SEHNR and CDR2 FQNEAQ (reference sequence). The CDR3 loop spans 17 amino acids. V lost 2 bases to trimming and J lost 3 bases; unmatched junction nucleotides: 8. Terminally differentiated effector memory CD45RA+ cells were left out of the naive CD8 fraction, which was CD45RO-negative and positively selected for CCR7. Worth noting for this clone: What it binds is unknown.

Authors' methods: Junction-only immunoSEQ data arrived without quality scores, meaning filtering differed. Here immunoSEQ multiplex PCR was the method, and the copy in TCRdb shows in-frame clones only, minus some. That table supplies the V and J calls and clone size; D and trimming were determined from the DNA. The profile shows just over 2,000,000 clones, approximately 94% of them singletons. Sequencing was done on a sample of naive CD8+ T cells sorted from blood. This sequence was found in a man between 18 and 29 years old in good health. This chain uses TRBV7-9 with TRBJ2-3, with 10 positions matching TRBD1. This chain's CDR3 is CASSLIGTGVETDTQYF. Here the CDR3 DNA reads TGTGCCAGCAGCTTAATCGGGACAGGGGTAGAGACAGATACGCAGTATTTT.